The TCR beta chain under discussion was sequenced for a study of monozygotic twins with inflammatory bowel disease. The study, taken as a whole, reports: Among T cells, the various subtypes were not distinguishable. Fewer clonotypes were shared with others by IBD patients than by healthy twins, especially with disease activity. Healthy co-twins exceeded IBD patients in TCRbeta diversity as measured by inverse Simpson.

Remarks on this clonotype: Its target is unknown.

In germline, CDR1 is DFQATT, CDR2 SNEGSKA (reference sequence). This CDR3 has 11 amino acids. Donors gave around 2.5 ml of blood apiece. Following a re-call of the 5' RACE reads, TCRdb has one entry per CDR3 protein and lacks DNA. This sample lists under 200,000 distinct CDR3 sequences; its ten largest clones have 2.8%. The receptor's source is a human donor with ulcerative colitis or Crohn's disease, or a healthy co-twin of an affected twin (not recorded which). V usage is TRBV20-1 and J usage is TRBJ2-3. Material for sequencing was blood. CDR3 residues: CSAPWADTQYF.